Given below is one T cell receptor (beta chain) in context. What it binds is unknown. At one end the junction does not follow the germline gene, possibly because of a read error. These data are taken from a study of CD8 T cells in ankylosing spondylitis. Whole-study results and caveats: Disease-linked clones, CD8+, were relatively rare in peripheral blood. Reportedly, significant enrichment of disease-linked clones occurred in matched ankylosing spondylitis synovial fluid. Several of the motif variants were reported before in synovial fluid and blood from reactive arthritis. It appeared that ankylosing spondylitis blood was characterized by a TCR beta motif of eight highly homologous variants.

Library preparation for TCR beta used quantitative 5'-RACE with molecular barcodes. From the 5' RACE reads, TCRdb called clonotypes with MiXCR, one entry per CDR3 protein. Seen here are fewer than 650,000 distinct CDR3 sequences, about 13% observed once, and the top ten hold 6.8%. Germline V CDR1 and CDR2: SGHKS, YYEKEE (reference sequence). CDR3 length: 16 amino acids. The sequencing sample was made of blood, either unsorted or a sorted T cell fraction (not recorded which). The chain uses TRBV5-5 and TRBJ1-6; no definite D call. This TCR was sampled from a male donor with ankylosing spondylitis. The CDR3 DNA is TGTGCCAGCAGCCCGCTGGGCTCCTCCTATAATTCACCCCTCCGCTTT. Residues: CASSPLGSSYNSPLRF. The full variable domain, its missing parts supplied by reference TRBV5-5 and TRBJ1-6, is DAGVTQSPTHLIKTRGQQVTLRCSPISGHKSVSWYQQVLGQGPQFIFQYYEKEERGRGNFPDRFSARQFPNYSSELNVNALLLGDSALYLCASSPLGSSYNSPLRFGNGTRLTVT.